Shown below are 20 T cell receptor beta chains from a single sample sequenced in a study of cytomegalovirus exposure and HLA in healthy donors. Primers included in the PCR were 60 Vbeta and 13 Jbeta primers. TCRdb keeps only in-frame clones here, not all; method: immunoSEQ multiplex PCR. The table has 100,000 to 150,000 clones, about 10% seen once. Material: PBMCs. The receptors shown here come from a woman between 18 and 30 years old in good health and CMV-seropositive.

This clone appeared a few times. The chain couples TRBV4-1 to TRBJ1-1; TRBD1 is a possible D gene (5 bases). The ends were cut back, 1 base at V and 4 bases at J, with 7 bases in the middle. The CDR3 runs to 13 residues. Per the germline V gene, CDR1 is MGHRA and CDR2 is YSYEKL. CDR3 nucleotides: TGCGCCAGCAGCCAAGTAGGGGCCACTGAAGCTTTCTTT. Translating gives CASSQVGATEAFF.

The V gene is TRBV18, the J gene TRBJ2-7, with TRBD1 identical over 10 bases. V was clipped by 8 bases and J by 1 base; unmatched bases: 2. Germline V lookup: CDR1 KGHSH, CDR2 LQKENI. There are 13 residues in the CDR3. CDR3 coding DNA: TGTGCCAGCGGACAGGGGGTATCCTACGAGCAGTACTTC. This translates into CASGQGVSYEQYF. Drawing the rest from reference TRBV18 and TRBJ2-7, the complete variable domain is NAGVMQNPRHLVRRRGQEARLRCSPMKGHSHVYWYRQLPEEGLKFMVYLQKENIIDESGMPKERFSAEFPKEGPSILRIQQVVRGDSAAYFCASGQGVSYEQYFGPGTRLTVT.

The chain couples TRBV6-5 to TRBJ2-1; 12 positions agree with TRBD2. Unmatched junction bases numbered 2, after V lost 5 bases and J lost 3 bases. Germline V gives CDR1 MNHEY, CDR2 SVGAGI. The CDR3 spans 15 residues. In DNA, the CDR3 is TGTGCCAGCAGTCCGACTAGCGGGAGCTACAATGAGCAGTTCTTC. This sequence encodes CASSPTSGSYNEQFF.

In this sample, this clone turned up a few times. DNA of the CDR3: TGTGCCAGCAGCCCTAAGACAGGGGGCGAGGCAACTAATGAAAAACTGTTTTTT. Translating it yields CASSPKTGGEATNEKLFF. This sequence joins TRBV6-9 and TRBJ1-4, with TRBD1 matching over 10 bases. The J segment lost 0 bases and the V segment lost 6 bases, leaving 10 bases of the junction unmatched. The CDR3 runs 18 residues. CDR1 and CDR2 (germline): MNHGY, SVAAGI.

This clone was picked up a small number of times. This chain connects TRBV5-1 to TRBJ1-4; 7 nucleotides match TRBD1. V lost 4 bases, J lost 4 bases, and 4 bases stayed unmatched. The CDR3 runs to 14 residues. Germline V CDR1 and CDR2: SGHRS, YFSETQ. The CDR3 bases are TGCGCCAGCAGCGCGGGACAGAGTAATGAAAAACTGTTTTTT. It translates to CASSAGQSNEKLFF.

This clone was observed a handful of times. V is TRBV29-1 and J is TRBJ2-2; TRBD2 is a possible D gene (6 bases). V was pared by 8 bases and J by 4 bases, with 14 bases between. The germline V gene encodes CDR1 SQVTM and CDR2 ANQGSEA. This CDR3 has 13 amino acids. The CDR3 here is CSTASAATGELFF. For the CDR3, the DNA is TGCAGCACGGCTAGCGCGGCCACCGGGGAGCTGTTTTTT.

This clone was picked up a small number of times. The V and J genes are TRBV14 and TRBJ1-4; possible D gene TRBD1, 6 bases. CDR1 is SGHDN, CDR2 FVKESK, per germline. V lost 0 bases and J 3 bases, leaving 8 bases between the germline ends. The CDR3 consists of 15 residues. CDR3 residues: CASSQDDRPNEKLFF. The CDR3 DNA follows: TGTGCCAGCAGCCAAGATGACAGGCCTAATGAAAAACTGTTTTTT.

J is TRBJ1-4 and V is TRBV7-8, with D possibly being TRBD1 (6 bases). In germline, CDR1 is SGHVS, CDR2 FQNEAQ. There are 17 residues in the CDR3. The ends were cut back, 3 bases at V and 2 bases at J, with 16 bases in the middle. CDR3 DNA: TGTGCCAGCAGCTTTCGACAGGCGGGTAGGACTAATGAAAAACTGTTTTTT. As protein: CASSFRQAGRTNEKLFF.

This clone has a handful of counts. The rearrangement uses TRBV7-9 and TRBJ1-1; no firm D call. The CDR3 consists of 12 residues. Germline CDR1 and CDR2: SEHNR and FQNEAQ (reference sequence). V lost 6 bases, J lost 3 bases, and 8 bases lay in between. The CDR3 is CASSYTDTEAFF. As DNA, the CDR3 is TGTGCCAGCAGTTACACAGACACTGAAGCTTTCTTT.

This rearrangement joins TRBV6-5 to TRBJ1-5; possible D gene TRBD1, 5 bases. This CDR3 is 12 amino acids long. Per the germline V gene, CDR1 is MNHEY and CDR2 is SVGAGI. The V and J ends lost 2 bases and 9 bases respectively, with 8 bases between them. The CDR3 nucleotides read TGTGCCAGCAGTTACGGGGGAGGGCCCCAGCATTTT. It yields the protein CASSYGGGPQHF.

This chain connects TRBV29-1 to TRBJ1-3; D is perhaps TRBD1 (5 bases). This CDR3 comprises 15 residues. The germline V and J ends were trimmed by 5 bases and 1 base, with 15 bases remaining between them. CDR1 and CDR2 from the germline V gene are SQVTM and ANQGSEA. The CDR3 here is CSVRSATGSGNTIYF. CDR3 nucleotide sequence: TGCAGCGTTCGGAGCGCAACAGGTTCTGGAAACACCATATATTTT. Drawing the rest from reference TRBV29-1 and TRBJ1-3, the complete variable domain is SAVISQKPSRDICQRGTSLTIQCQVDSQVTMMFWYRQQPGQSLTLIATANQGSEATYESGFVIDKFPISRPNLTFSTLTVSNMSPEDSSIYLCSVRSATGSGNTIYFGEGSWLTVV.

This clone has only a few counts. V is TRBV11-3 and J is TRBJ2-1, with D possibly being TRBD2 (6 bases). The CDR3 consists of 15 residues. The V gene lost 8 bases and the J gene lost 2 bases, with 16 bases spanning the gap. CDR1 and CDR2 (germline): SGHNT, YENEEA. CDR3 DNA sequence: TGTGCCAGCCGGTTGGACGGGAGTCCCTACAATGAGCAGTTCTTC. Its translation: CASRLDGSPYNEQFF.

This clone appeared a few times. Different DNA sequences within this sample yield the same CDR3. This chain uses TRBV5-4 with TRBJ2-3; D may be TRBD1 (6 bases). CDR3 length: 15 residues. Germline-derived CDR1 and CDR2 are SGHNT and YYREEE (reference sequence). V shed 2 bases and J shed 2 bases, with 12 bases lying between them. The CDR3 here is CASSFGQGITDTQYF. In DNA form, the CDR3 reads TGTGCCAGCAGCTTCGGGCAGGGGATCACAGATACGCAGTATTTT.

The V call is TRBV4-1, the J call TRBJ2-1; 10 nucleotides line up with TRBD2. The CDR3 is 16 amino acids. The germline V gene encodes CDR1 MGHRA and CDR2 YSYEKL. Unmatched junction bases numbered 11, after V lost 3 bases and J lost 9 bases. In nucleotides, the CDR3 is TGCGCCAGCAGCCATGAAGGGGCTAGCGGGAGTTCTGAGCAGTTCTTC. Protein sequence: CASSHEGASGSSEQFF.

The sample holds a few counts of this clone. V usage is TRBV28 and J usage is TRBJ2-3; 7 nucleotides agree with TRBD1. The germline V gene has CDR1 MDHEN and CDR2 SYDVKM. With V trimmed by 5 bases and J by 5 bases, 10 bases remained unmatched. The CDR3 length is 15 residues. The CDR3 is CASSPPGQAIDTQYF. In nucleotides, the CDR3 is TGTGCCAGCAGTCCACCCGGACAGGCAATAGATACGCAGTATTTT.

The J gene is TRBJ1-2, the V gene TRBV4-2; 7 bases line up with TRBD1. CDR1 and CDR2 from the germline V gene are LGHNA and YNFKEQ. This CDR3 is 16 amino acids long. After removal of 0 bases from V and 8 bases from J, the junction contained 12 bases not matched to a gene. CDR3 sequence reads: CASSQDDGRGIDGYTF. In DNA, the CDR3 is TGTGCCAGCAGCCAAGATGACGGCAGGGGGATAGACGGCTACACCTTC.

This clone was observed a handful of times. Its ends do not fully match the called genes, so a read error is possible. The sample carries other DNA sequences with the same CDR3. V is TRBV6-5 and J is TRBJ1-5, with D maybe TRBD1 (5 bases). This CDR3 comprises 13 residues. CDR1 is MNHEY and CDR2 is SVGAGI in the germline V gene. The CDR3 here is CASSYGANQPQHF. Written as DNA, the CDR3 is TGTGCCAGCAGCTATGGGGCCAATCAGCCGCAGCATTTT.

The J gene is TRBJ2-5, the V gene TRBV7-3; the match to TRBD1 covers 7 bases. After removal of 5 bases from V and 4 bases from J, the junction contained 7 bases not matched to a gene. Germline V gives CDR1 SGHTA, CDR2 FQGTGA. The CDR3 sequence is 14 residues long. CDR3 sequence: CASSAPGQLETQYF. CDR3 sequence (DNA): TGTGCCAGCAGCGCCCCGGGACAGCTAGAGACCCAGTACTTC.

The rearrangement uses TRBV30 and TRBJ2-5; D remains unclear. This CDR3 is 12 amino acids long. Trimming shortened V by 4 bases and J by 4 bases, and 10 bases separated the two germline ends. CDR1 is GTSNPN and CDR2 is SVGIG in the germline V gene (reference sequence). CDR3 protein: CAWNTGGETQYF. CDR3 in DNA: TGTGCCTGGAATACGGGTGGAGAGACCCAGTACTTC.

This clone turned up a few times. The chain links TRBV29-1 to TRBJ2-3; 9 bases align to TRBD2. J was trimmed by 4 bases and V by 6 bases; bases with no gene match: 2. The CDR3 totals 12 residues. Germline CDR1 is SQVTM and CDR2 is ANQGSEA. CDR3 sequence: CSVRTSADTQYF. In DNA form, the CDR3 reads TGCAGCGTCCGGACTAGCGCAGATACGCAGTATTTT.